Sequencing of this T cell receptor (beta chain) was carried out in a study of blood T cells in healthy people across ages. With regard to this clonotype: Its antigen remains unidentified.

The germline gives CDR1 LNHNV, CDR2 YYDKDF (reference sequence). This CDR3 is built from 19 residues. Trimming cost V 0 bases and J 1 base, with 21 bases left between them. Next came a second PCR, run for about 6 to 12 cycles, which used a sample-barcoded 5' primer along with a J-beta primer mix. TCRdb reprocessed the 5' RACE reads via MiXCR and lists one record per CDR3 protein. Of about 970,000 distinct CDR3 sequences listed, about 51% are singletons. Study observations and caveats: Unsorted PBMCs prevented conclusive naive versus antigen-experienced comparison.

What was sequenced was blood. V is TRBV15 and J is TRBJ1-2; D is possibly TRBD1 (6 bases). The sequence was obtained from a woman aged 60-75 years in good health. Here the CDR3 reads CATSREKTTGTYFNYGYTF. The CDR3, as DNA: TGTGCCACCAGCAGAGAGAAGACTACCGGGACATATTTTAACTATGGCTACACCTTC.